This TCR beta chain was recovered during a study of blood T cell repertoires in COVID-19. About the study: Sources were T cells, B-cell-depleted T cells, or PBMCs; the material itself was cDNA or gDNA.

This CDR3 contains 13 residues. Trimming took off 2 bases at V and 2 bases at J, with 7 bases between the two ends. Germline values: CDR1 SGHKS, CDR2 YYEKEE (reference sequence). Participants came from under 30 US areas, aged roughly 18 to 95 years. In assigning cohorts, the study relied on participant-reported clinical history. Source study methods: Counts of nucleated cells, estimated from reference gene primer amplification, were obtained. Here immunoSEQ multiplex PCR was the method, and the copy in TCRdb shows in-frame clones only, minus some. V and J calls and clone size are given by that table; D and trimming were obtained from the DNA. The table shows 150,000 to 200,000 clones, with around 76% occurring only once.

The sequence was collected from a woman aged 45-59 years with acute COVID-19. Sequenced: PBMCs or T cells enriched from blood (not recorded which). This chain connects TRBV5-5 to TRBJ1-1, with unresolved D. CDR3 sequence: CASSFGRNTEAFF. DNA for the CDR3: TGTGCCAGCAGCTTTGGCCGAAACACTGAAGCTTTCTTT.